The 22 T cell receptor beta chains reported below all come from one sample, sequenced in a study of cytomegalovirus exposure and HLA in healthy donors. The PCR ran on 60 Vbeta and 13 Jbeta primers. TCRdb's table, derived via immunoSEQ multiplex PCR, lists solely in-frame clones and lacks some. The sample has fewer than 200,000 clones; 71% are singletons. Sequencing used PBMCs. The receptors were gathered from a woman in her twenties or thirties in good health and CMV-seronegative.

The rearrangement joins TRBV5-1 to TRBJ1-1, with TRBD1 matching 9 bases. V was pared by 3 bases and J by 6 bases, with 12 bases of the junction left unmatched. The germline gives CDR1 SGHRS, CDR2 YFSETQ. The CDR3 runs to 16 residues. The CDR3 coding sequence is TGCGCCAGCAGCTCATTCCCGGGACAGGGAGGATCTGAAGCTTTCTTT. Amino acid sequence: CASSSFPGQGGSEAFF.

Only a few counts were recorded for this clone. The gene calls are TRBV7-2 and TRBJ1-4; D is possibly TRBD1 (6 bases). Trimming shortened V by 3 bases and J by 7 bases, and 12 bases separated the two germline ends. The CDR3 extends over 14 amino acids. Germline CDR1 reads SGHTA; CDR2 reads FQGNSA. The DNA of the CDR3 is TGTGCCAGCAGCTTCAGGGGAAGGGTTGAAAAACTGTTTTTT. Protein: CASSFRGRVEKLFF.

This clone occurred a few times. The chain couples TRBV7-8 to TRBJ2-7; 8 nucleotides match TRBD2. CDR3 length equals 14 residues. With 4 bases clipped from V and 5 bases from J, the junction kept 7 bases outside the gene matches. Germline V gene data show CDR1 as SGHVS and CDR2 as FQNEAQ. The CDR3, as DNA: TGTGCCAGCAGCTCCGGGAGGGCCGGGAACGAGCAGTACTTC. It yields the protein CASSSGRAGNEQYF. Based on the CDR3 plus reference TRBV7-8 and TRBJ2-7, the full variable domain is GAGVSQSPRYKVAKRGQDVALRCDPISGHVSLFWYQQALGQGPEFLTYFQNEAQLDKSGLPSDRFFAERPEGSVSTLKIQRTQQEDSAVYLCASSSGRAGNEQYFGPGTRLTVT.

V and J are TRBV28 and TRBJ1-6; 11 nucleotides match TRBD1. The trim removed 3 bases at V and 5 bases at J, leaving 0 bases unmatched. CDR3 size: 15 residues. Germline V CDR1 and CDR2: MDHEN, SYDVKM. Here the CDR3 DNA reads TGTGCCAGCAGTTTGGGACAGGGGGATAATTCACCCCTCCACTTT. This gives the protein CASSLGQGDNSPLHF. The whole variable domain, filled in from reference TRBV28 and TRBJ1-6, reads DVKVTQSSRYLVKRTGEKVFLECVQDMDHENMFWYRQDPGLGLRLIYFSYDVKMKEKGDIPEGYSVSREKKERFSLILESASTNQTSMYLCASSLGQGDNSPLHFGNGTRLTVT.

V usage is TRBV27 and J usage is TRBJ2-7, with D possibly being TRBD2 (5 bases). Trimming stripped 4 bases from V and 4 bases from J, with 11 bases between. The CDR3 is made up of 13 amino acids. Per the germline V gene, CDR1 is MNHEY and CDR2 is SMNVEV (reference sequence). The CDR3 loop reads CASSWGLAYEQYF. The CDR3 DNA is TGTGCCAGCAGTTGGGGTCTAGCTTACGAGCAGTACTTC.

This clone showed up just once. This sequence joins TRBV9 and TRBJ2-3; TRBD2 matches 12 bases. The CDR3 is 17 residues long. The germline CDR1 and CDR2 sequences are SGDLS and YYNGEE. The V segment lost 4 bases and the J segment 3 bases; nucleotides outside the gene matches: 9. The CDR3 sequence: CASSPRVGTSGTDTQYF. The CDR3 DNA reads as TGTGCCAGCAGCCCCCGAGTGGGGACTAGCGGGACAGATACGCAGTATTTT.

A few counts support this clone. The rearrangement links TRBV10-3 to TRBJ2-3; 8 nucleotides align to TRBD2. The J segment lost 0 bases and the V segment lost 10 bases, leaving 9 bases of the junction unmatched. CDR3 length equals 15 residues. Germline V lookup: CDR1 ENHRY, CDR2 SYGVKD. CDR3 nucleotide sequence: TGTGCCAGCATAGCGGGGAGGATTAGCACAGATACGCAGTATTTT. It yields the protein CASIAGRISTDTQYF.

This chain connects TRBV6-6 to TRBJ2-7, with D maybe TRBD1 (5 bases). The germline V gene encodes CDR1 MNHNY and CDR2 SVGAGI (reference sequence). The CDR3 has 12 amino acids. The germline V and J ends were trimmed by 6 bases and 3 bases, with 9 bases remaining between them. CDR3 loop: CASSRQSYEQYF. CDR3 DNA sequence: TGTGCCAGCAGCAGACAGAGCTACGAGCAGTACTTC.

The chain has TRBV11-2 and TRBJ2-7, with D unresolved. The CDR3 contains 15 residues. CDR1 and CDR2 (germline): SGHAT, FQNNGV. V was shortened by 0 bases and J by 0 bases, with 9 bases between the two germline ends. CDR3 amino acids: CASSLDRPSSYEQYF. As DNA, the CDR3 is TGTGCCAGCAGCTTAGACAGGCCGAGCTCCTACGAGCAGTACTTC.

In nucleotides, the CDR3 is TGTGCCATCCTTACAGGGGGGAATGAAGCTTTCTTT. This gives the protein CAILTGGNEAFF. V gene TRBV10-3 combines with J gene TRBJ1-1; 8 nucleotides agree with TRBD1. Trimming cost V 8 bases and J 7 bases; bases outside gene matches: 6. This CDR3 comprises 12 residues. CDR1 and CDR2 from the germline V gene are ENHRY and SYGVKD.

The chain carries TRBV27 and TRBJ2-3; a possible D gene is TRBD1 (6 bases). The germline V and J ends were trimmed by 5 bases and 4 bases, with 10 bases remaining between them. This CDR3 has 13 amino acids. Germline CDR1 MNHEY, CDR2 SMNVEV (reference sequence). The CDR3 loop reads CASSPQGADTQYF. The DNA of the CDR3 is TGTGCCAGCAGTCCACAGGGAGCAGATACGCAGTATTTT.

The chain joins TRBV5-1 to TRBJ2-7; the D is unclear. The CDR3 extends over 12 amino acids. Trimming took off 2 bases at V and 4 bases at J, with 7 bases between the two ends. CDR1 and CDR2 from the germline V gene are SGHRS and YFSETQ. The CDR3 loop is CASSFNGYEQYF. The CDR3 DNA sequence: TGCGCCAGCAGCTTTAACGGGTACGAGCAGTACTTC.

This chain joins TRBV15 and TRBJ1-1; D call uncertain. The CDR3 is made up of 13 amino acids. Trimming took off 2 bases at V and 6 bases at J, with 10 bases between the two ends. CDR1 is LNHNV and CDR2 is YYDKDF in the germline V gene (reference sequence). CDR3 DNA: TGTGCCACCAGCAGATCTGGGGAGGCTGAAGCTTTCTTT. Translation: CATSRSGEAEAFF.

The chain couples TRBV7-9 to TRBJ1-6; no reliable D call. The germline V and J ends were trimmed by 3 bases and 9 bases, with 6 bases remaining between them. The V gene's germline CDR1 is SEHNR and CDR2 FQNEAQ (reference sequence). CDR3 length equals 12 residues. CDR3 amino acids: CASSLPLSPLHF. The DNA of the CDR3 is TGTGCCAGCAGCTTGCCACTTTCACCCCTCCACTTT. The variable domain in full, completed from reference TRBV7-9 and TRBJ1-6, reads DTGVSQNPRHKITKRGQNVTFRCDPISEHNRLYWYRQTLGQGPEFLTYFQNEAQLEKSRLLSDRFSAERPKGSFSTLEIQRTEQGDSAMYLCASSLPLSPLHFGNGTRLTVT.

The chain carries TRBV6-1 and TRBJ1-2; D perhaps matches TRBD1 (6 bases). The V end lost 6 bases, the J end lost 6 bases, and 11 bases lay between the germline ends. There are 12 residues in the CDR3. Germline-derived CDR1 and CDR2 are MNHNS and SASEGT. This CDR3 is CASRTGSHGYTF. The CDR3 nucleotides are TGTGCCAGCAGAACAGGGTCTCATGGCTACACCTTC.

The V gene is TRBV28, the J gene TRBJ2-7; D is uncertain. The CDR3 is 12 amino acids. Per the germline V gene, CDR1 is MDHEN and CDR2 is SYDVKM. The V and J ends lost 5 bases and 2 bases respectively, with 7 bases between them. CDR3: CASSPPAYEQYF. As DNA, the CDR3 is TGTGCCAGCAGTCCCCCCGCCTACGAGCAGTACTTC.

The chain couples TRBV5-1 to TRBJ2-7, with 8 bases matching TRBD1. The ends lost 4 bases at V and 5 bases at J; junction bases unmatched: 8. CDR3 size: 14 residues. CDR1 is SGHRS, CDR2 YFSETQ, per germline. Here the CDR3 reads CASSLGQGIDEQYF. CDR3 sequence (DNA): TGCGCCAGCAGCCTCGGACAGGGTATCGACGAGCAGTACTTC. The full variable domain, its missing parts supplied by reference TRBV5-1 and TRBJ2-7, is KAGVTQTPRYLIKTRGQQVTLSCSPISGHRSVSWYQQTPGQGLQFLFEYFSETQRNKGNFPGRFSGRQFSNSRSEMNVSTLELGDSALYLCASSLGQGIDEQYFGPGTRLTVT.

This rearrangement joins TRBV7-9 to TRBJ1-2; D is possibly TRBD1 (5 bases). CDR1 is SEHNR, CDR2 FQNEAQ, per germline (reference sequence). V was trimmed by 2 bases and J by 1 base, leaving 14 bases between them. The CDR3 runs to 16 residues. DNA for the CDR3: TGTGCCAGCAGCTTATCTGGGGCAGTTGTTAACTATGGCTACACCTTC. Translated, it gives CASSLSGAVVNYGYTF.

The V call is TRBV9, the J call TRBJ2-7; 9 bases fit TRBD1. Losses at the gene ends were 6 bases for V and 6 bases for J; bases not matched to a gene: 10. Germline assignment: CDR1 SGDLS and CDR2 YYNGEE. The CDR3 extends over 14 amino acids. The CDR3 sequence is CASTKSGTGSEQYF. The CDR3 nucleotides are TGTGCCAGCACCAAGTCAGGGACAGGGTCCGAGCAGTACTTC.

The rearrangement uses TRBV27 and TRBJ2-3; 7 bases fit TRBD1. V lost 4 bases and J lost 2; bases outside the gene matches: 15. This CDR3 comprises 18 residues. Germline CDR1 reads MNHEY; CDR2 reads SMNVEV (reference sequence). CDR3 loop: CASSSNPRGRGITDTQYF. CDR3 coding DNA: TGTGCCAGCAGTTCTAACCCTCGGGGCAGGGGGATCACAGATACGCAGTATTTT.

V is TRBV7-9 and J is TRBJ1-4, with TRBD1 identical over 10 bases. The CDR3 has 16 residues. Germline CDR1 SEHNR, CDR2 FQNEAQ (reference sequence). V gave up 0 bases and J gave up 8 bases; unmatched junction bases: 6. CDR3 residues: CASSLAVGTGEEKLFF. CDR3 bases: TGTGCCAGCAGCTTAGCTGTGGGGACAGGGGAGGAAAAACTGTTTTTT.

The chain recombines TRBV6-5 with TRBJ1-5; tentatively, D is TRBD1 (5 bases). This CDR3 spans 13 amino acids. The V gene lost 8 bases and the J gene lost 0 bases, with 8 bases spanning the gap. Germline assignment: CDR1 MNHEY and CDR2 SVGAGI. The CDR3 coding sequence is TGTGCCAGCCGACAGACTAGCAATCAGCCCCAGCATTTT. This translates into CASRQTSNQPQHF.